Detailed here is one TCR beta chain. This clone was detected only once. This clone's antigen is unknown. There are no base qualities to consult, and no much larger clone falls within one base. Participants in the prospective study were aged about 18 to 100 years, lived in over 20 United States geographic areas, and enrolled through a virtual design. In the prospective study, cohorts were assigned on the basis of participant-reported clinical history obtained from a screening survey and a study questionnaire. Each participant in the prospective study had whole blood, serum and a nasopharyngeal or oropharyngeal swab collected by mobile phlebotomists. Over a roughly 2-month period, participants in the prospective study had the option of providing additional blood draws and questionnaires. Prospective study blood samples were shipped either frozen or at room temperature before DNA extraction. This sample was included in a study of blood T cell repertoires in COVID-19 (TCRdb year 2020). For context, the study as a whole: The collaborator samples originated in the United States, Italy and Spain and spanned the acute and convalescent phases of COVID-19. The dataset comprised deeply sampled blood TCRbeta repertoires from subjects exposed to, actively infected with, or recovered from COVID-19. Where HLA class I and class II types were available, the types were taken from metadata supplied by the sample provider, not from assay-based typing. Samples came from the ongoing ImmuneRACE study (first 160 participants) plus 1,254 subjects from 6 global collaborators. The prospective study material was composed of cDNA or gDNA derived from T cells, B-cell-depleted T cells, or PBMCs. A de-identified subject ID, COVID-19 status, age in years and sex were almost always included in the sample metadata. The repertoires were released in a freely available public database intended as a resource for research on the immune response to SARS-CoV-2.

TCRbeta CDR3 regions were amplified from genomic DNA using the immunoSEQ Assay, a bias-controlled multiplex PCR. The study's own analysis went as follows. The number of nucleated cells in each sample was estimated from the amplification of reference gene primers within the assay. To quantify the absolute abundance of each unique TCRbeta CDR3 rearrangement, sequence reads were collapsed and filtered. For each sample, productive Simpson clonality was calculated as the square root of Simpson's diversity index over productive rearrangements. TCRdb obtained this table from immuneACCESS and retained in-frame rearrangements with V and J assigned. These tables miss some clones; where compared with another copy, unresolved V genes account for less than half of the shortfall, and the remainder is unexplained. The V and J calls and clone size are taken from that table; D and trimming were inferred from the DNA. This sample is represented by around 250,000 clones; around 90% of them were singletons. Clones ranked in the top ten supply roughly 4% of the sample.

The investigation overall reported the following: How much clinical and demographic metadata was included differed by source and by participant, and the metadata was provided uncurated.

The germline V gene encodes CDR1 SGHTA and CDR2 FQGNSA. The germline V end is reduced by 5 bases and the J end by 7 bases; junction bases left unmatched: 8. From cysteine to phenylalanine, the CDR3 is 14 amino acids long. Solely the CDR3 DNA is kept, with 42 bases framed from the first base. Sequences were obtained from PBMCs or T cells enriched from blood (not recorded which). This chain joins TRBV7-2 to TRBJ1-5; the junction holds 7 bases that match TRBD1. The source of this sequence is a woman aged 25 to 39 with acute COVID-19. The CDR3: CASSAAGGGQPQHF. The nucleotide sequence is TGTGCCAGCAGCGCGGCAGGGGGAGGCCAGCCCCAGCATTTT.